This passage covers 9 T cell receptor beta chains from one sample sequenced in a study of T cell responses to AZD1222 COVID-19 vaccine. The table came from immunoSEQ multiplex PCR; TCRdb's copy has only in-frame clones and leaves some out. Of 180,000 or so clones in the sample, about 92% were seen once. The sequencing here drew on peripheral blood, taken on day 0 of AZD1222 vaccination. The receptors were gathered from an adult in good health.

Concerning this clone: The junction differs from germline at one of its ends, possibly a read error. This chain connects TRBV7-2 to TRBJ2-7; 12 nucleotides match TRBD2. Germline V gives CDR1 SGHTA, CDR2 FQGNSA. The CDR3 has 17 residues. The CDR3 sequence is CVSSGLAGGPASYEQYF. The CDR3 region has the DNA TGTGTCAGCAGCGGGCTAGCGGGAGGGCCGGCCTCCTACGAGCAGTACTTC.

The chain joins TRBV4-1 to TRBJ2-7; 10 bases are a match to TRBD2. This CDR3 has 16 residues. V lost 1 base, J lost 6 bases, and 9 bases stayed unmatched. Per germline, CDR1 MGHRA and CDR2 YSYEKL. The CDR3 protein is CASSQGHGLAAAEQYF. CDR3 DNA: TGCGCCAGCAGCCAAGGCCACGGACTAGCGGCAGCCGAGCAGTACTTC.

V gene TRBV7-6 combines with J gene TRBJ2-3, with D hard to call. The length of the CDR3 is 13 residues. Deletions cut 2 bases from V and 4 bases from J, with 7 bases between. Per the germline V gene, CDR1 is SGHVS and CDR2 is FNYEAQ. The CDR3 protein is CASSLSPSDTQYF. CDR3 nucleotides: TGTGCCAGCAGCTTATCCCCCTCAGATACGCAGTATTTT.

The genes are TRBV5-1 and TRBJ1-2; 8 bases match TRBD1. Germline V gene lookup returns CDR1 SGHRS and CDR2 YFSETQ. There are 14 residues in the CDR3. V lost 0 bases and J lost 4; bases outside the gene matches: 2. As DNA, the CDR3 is TGCGCCAGCAGCTTGGCCGGGACAGGCTATGGCTACACCTTC. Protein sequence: CASSLAGTGYGYTF.

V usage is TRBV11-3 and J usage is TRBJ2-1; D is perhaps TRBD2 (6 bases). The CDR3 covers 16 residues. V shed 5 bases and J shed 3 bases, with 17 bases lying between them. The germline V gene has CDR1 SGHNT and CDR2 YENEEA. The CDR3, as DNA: TGTGCCAGCAGCCCCGGGACTCTTACCGTCTACAATGAGCAGTTCTTC. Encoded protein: CASSPGTLTVYNEQFF.

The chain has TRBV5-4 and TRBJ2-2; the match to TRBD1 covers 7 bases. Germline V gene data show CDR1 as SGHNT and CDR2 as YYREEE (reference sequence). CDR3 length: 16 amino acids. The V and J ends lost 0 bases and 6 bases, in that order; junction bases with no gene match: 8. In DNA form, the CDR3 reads TGTGCCAGCAGCTTGGTTGGCAGGGGGAGTCCCGGGGAGCTGTTTTTT. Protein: CASSLVGRGSPGELFF.

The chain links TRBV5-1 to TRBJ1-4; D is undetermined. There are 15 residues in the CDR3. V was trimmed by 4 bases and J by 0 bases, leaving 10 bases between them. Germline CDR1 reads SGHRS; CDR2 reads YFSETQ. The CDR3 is CASSPLGSTNEKLFF. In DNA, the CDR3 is TGCGCCAGCAGCCCGTTGGGTTCAACTAATGAAAAACTGTTTTTT.

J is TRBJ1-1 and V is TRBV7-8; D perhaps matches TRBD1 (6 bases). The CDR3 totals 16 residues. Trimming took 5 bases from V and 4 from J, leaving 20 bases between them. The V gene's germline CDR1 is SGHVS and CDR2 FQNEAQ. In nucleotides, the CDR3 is TGTGCCAGCAGCGCCCAGGGGCTATACCGGGCCACTGAAGCTTTCTTT. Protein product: CASSAQGLYRATEAFF.

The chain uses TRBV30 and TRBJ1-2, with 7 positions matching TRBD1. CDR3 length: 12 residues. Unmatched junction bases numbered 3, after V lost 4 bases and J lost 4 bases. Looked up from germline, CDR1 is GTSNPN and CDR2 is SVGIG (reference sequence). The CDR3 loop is CAWKAGGYGYTF. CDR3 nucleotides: TGTGCCTGGAAGGCAGGGGGCTATGGCTACACCTTC. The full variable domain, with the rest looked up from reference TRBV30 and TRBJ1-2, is SQTIHQWPATLVQPVGSPLSLECTVEGTSNPNLYWYRQAAGRGLQLLFYSVGIGQISSEVPQNLSASRPQDRQFILSSKKLLLSDSGFYLCAWKAGGYGYTFGSGTRLTVV.